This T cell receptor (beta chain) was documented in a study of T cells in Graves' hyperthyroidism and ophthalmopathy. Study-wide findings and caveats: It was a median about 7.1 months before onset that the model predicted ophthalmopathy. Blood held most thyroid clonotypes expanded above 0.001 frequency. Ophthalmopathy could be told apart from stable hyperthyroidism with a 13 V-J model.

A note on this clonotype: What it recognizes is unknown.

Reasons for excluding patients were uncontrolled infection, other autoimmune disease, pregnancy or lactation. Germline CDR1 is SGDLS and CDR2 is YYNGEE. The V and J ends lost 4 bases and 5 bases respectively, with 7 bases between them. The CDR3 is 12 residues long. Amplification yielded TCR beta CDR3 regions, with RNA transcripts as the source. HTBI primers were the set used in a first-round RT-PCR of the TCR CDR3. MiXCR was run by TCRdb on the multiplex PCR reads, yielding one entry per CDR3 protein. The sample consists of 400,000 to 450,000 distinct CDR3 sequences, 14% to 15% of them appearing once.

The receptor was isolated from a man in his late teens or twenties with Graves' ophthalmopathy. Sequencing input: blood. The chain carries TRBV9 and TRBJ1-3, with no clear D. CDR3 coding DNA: TGTGCCAGCAGCCGCGACCGAAACACCATATATTTT. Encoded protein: CASSRDRNTIYF.